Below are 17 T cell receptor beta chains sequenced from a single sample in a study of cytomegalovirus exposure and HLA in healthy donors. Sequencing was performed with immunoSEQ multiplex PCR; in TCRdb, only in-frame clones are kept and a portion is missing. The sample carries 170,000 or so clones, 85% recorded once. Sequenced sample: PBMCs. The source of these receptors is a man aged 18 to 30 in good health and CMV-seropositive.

The CDR3 DNA sequence: TGTGCCAGCAGCTTAGGAGCTCAGGGAGGAGACACCATATATTTT. Translating gives CASSLGAQGGDTIYF. This sequence joins TRBV7-8 and TRBJ1-3, with a tentative D call TRBD1 (5 bases). There are 15 residues in the CDR3. Trimming took off 1 base at V and 8 bases at J, with 15 bases between the two ends. The germline V gene encodes CDR1 SGHVS and CDR2 FQNEAQ. Complete variable domain (other parts from reference TRBV7-8 and TRBJ1-3): GAGVSQSPRYKVAKRGQDVALRCDPISGHVSLFWYQQALGQGPEFLTYFQNEAQLDKSGLPSDRFFAERPEGSVSTLKIQRTQQEDSAVYLCASSLGAQGGDTIYFGEGSWLTVV.

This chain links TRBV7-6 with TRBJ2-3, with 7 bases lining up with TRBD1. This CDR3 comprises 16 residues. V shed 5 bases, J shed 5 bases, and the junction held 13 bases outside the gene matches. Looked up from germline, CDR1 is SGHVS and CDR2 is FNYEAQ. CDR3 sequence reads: CASSRRGPAGGDTQYF. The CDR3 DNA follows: TGTGCCAGCAGCCGAAGGGGGCCAGCAGGAGGAGATACGCAGTATTTT. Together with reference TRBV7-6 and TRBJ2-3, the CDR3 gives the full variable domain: GAGVSQSPRYKVTKRGQDVALRCDPISGHVSLYWYRQALGQGPEFLTYFNYEAQQDKSGLPNDRFSAERPEGSISTLTIQRTEQRDSAMYRCASSRRGPAGGDTQYFGPGTRLTVL.

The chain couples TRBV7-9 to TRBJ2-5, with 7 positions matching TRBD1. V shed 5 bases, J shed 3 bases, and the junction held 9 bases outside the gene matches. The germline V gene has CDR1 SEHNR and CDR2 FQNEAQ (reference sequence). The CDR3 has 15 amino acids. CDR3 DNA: TGTGCCAGCAGCCCGGGACAGACGCGGGAAGAGACCCAGTACTTC. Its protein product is CASSPGQTREETQYF.

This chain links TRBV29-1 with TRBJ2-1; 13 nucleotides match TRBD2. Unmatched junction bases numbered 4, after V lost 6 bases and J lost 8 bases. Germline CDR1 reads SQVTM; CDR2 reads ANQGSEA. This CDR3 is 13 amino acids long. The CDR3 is CSVTSGGAYEQFF. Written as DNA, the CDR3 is TGCAGCGTCACTAGCGGGGGGGCCTATGAGCAGTTCTTC.

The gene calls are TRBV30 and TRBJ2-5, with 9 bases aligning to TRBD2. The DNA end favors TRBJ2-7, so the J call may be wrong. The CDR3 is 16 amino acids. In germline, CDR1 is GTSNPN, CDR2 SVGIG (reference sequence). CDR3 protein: CAWSVPGLAGSYEQYF. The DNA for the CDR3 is TGTGCCTGGAGTGTCCCAGGTCTAGCGGGGTCCTACGAGCAGTACTTC.

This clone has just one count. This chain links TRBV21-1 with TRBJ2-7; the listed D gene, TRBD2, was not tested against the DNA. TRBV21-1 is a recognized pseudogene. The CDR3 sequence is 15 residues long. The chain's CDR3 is CASSKGTSGIYEQYF. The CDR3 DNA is TGTGCCAGCAGCAAAGGGACTAGCGGGATCTACGAGCAGTACTTC.

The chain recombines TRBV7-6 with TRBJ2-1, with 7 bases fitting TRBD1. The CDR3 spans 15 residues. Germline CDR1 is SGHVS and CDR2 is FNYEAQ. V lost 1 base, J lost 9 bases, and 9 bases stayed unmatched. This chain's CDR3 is CASSLEGRGSGEQFF. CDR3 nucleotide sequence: TGTGCCAGCAGCTTAGAAGGCAGGGGGTCCGGTGAGCAGTTCTTC.

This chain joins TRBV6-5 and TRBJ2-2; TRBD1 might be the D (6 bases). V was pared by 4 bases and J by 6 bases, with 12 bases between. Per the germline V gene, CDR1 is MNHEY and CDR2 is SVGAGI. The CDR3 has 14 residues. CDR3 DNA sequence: TGTGCCAGCAGTTTGGGGGCCTCGGCCGGGGAGCTGTTTTTT. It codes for CASSLGASAGELFF.

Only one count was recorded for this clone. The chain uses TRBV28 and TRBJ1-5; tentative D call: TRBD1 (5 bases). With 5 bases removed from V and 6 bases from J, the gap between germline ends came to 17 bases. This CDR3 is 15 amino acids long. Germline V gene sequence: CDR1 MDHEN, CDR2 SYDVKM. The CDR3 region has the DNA TGTGCCAGCAGTCCCCCGGGGGGTGGTAGTCAGCCCCAGCATTTT. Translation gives CASSPPGGGSQPQHF.

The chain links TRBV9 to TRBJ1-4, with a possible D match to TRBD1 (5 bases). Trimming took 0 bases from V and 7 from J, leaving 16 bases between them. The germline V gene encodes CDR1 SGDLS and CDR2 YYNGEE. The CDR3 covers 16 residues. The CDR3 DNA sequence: TGTGCCAGCAGCGTAGGGGCAGGGCAATTAGGTGAAAAACTGTTTTTT. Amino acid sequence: CASSVGAGQLGEKLFF.

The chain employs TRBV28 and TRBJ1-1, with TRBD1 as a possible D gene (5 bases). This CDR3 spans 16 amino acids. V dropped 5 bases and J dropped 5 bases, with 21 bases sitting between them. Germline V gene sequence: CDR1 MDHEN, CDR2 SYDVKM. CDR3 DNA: TGTGCCAGCAGTGCTACCGGGACTTCATGGGGGACTGAAGCTTTCTTT. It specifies CASSATGTSWGTEAFF.

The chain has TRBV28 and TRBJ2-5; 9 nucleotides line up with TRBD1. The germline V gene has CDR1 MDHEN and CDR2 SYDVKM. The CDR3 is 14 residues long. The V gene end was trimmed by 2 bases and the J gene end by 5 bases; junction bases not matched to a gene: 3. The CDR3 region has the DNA TGTGCCAGCAGTTTAGGGACAGGGATCGAGACCCAGTACTTC. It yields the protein CASSLGTGIETQYF.

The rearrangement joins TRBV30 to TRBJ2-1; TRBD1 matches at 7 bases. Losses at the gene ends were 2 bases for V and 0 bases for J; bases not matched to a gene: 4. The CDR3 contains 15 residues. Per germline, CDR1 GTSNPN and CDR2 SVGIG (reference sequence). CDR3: CAWSSGQSSYNEQFF. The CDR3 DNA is TGTGCCTGGAGTTCGGGACAGAGCTCCTACAATGAGCAGTTCTTC.

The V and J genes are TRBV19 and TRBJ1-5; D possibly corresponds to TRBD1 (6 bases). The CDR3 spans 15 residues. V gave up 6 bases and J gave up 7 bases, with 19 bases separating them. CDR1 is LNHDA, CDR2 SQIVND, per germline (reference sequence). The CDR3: CASSKTGTKDQPQHF. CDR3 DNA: TGTGCCAGTAGCAAGACCGGGACAAAGGACCAGCCCCAGCATTTT. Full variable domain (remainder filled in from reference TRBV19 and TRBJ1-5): DGGITQSPKYLFRKEGQNVTLSCEQNLNHDAMYWYRQDPGQGLRLIYYSQIVNDFQKGDIAEGYSVSREKKESFPLTVTSAQKNPTAFYLCASSKTGTKDQPQHFGDGTRLSIL.

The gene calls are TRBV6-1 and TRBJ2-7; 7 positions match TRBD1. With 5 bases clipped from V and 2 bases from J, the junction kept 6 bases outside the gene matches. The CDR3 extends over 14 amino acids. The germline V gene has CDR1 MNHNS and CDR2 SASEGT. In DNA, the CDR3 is TGTGCCAGCAGTATACAGGGGAACCCCTACGAGCAGTACTTC. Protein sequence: CASSIQGNPYEQYF.

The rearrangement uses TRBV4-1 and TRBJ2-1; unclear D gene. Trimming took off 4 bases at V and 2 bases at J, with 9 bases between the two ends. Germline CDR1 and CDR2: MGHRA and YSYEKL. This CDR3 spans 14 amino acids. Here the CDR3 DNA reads TGCGCCAGCAGCCGCAACAGTGCCTACAATGAGCAGTTCTTC. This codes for CASSRNSAYNEQFF.

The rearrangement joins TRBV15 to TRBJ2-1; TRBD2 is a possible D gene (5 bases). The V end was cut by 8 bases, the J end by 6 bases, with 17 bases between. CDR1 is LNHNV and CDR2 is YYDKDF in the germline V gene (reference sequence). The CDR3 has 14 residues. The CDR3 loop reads CATSPVTRVNEQFF. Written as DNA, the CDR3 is TGTGCCACCTCCCCCGTAACTAGAGTCAATGAGCAGTTCTTC.